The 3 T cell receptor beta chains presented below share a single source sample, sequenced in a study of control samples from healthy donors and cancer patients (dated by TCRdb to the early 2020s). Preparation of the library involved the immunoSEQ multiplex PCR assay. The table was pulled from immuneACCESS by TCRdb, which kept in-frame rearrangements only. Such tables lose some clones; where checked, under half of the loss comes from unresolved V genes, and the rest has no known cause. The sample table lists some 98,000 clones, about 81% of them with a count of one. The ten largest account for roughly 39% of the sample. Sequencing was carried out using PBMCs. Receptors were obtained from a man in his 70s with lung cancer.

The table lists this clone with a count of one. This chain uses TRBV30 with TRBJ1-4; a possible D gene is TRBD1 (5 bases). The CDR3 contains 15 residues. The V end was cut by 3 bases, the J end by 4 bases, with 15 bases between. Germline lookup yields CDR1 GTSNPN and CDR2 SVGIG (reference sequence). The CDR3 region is CAWRVTQAGNEKLFF. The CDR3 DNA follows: TGTGCCTGGAGGGTAACACAGGCTGGTAATGAAAAACTGTTTTTT. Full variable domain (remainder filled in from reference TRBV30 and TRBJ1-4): SQTIHQWPATLVQPVGSPLSLECTVEGTSNPNLYWYRQAAGRGLQLLFYSVGIGQISSEVPQNLSASRPQDRQFILSSKKLLLSDSGFYLCAWRVTQAGNEKLFFGSGTQLSVL.

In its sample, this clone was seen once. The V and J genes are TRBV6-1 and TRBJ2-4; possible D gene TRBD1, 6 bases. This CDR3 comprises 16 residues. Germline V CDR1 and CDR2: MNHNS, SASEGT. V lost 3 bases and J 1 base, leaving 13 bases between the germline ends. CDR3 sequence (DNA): TGTGCCAGCAGTGACCACGACACAGGGGCCAAAAACATTCAGTACTTC. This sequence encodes CASSDHDTGAKNIQYF.

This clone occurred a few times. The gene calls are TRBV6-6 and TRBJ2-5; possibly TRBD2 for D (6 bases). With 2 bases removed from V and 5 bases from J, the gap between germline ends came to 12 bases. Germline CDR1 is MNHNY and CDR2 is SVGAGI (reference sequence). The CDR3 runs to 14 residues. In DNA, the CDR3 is TGTGCCAGCAGTTACAAGGGACGGGAGGAGACCCAGTACTTC. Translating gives CASSYKGREETQYF.